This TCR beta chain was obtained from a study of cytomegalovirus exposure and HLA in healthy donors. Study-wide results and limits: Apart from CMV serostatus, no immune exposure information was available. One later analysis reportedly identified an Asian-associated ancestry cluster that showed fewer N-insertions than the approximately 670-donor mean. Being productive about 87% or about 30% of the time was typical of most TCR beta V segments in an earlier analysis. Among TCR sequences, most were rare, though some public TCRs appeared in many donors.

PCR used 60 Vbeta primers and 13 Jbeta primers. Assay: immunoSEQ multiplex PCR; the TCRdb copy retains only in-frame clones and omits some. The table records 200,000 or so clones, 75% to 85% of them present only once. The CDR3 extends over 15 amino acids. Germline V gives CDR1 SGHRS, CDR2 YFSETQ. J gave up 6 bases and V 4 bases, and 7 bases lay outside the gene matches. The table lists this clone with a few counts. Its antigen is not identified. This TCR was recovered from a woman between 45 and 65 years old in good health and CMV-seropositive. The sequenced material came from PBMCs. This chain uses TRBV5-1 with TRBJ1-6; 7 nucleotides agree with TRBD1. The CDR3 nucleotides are TGCGCCAGCAGCCCCGAGGGGGCGGGTAATTCACCCCTCCACTTT. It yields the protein CASSPEGAGNSPLHF.